This TCR beta chain was sequenced during a study of early T cells in non-severe SARS-CoV-2 infection. Turning to the study itself: Chains from this unsorted whole-blood bulk RNA could not be paired. Study-level results: There was a bias toward anti-spike CD8 responses in VDJdb matching, which missed private and CD4 specificities.

The CDR3 has 14 amino acids. The germline CDR1 and CDR2 sequences are LGHDT and YNNKEL (reference sequence). V dropped 0 bases and J dropped 3; count of bases not matched to a gene: 1. Unique molecular identifier tags were affixed to discrete cDNA molecules. TCRdb called the 5' RACE reads again in MiXCR, with one record for every CDR3 protein. This sample has 35,000 to 45,000 distinct CDR3 sequences; around 3.9% occur once, and the top ten carry roughly 10%. This clonotype was seen many times. Its antigen is unknown. The V gene is TRBV3-1, the J gene TRBJ1-1; TRBD1 agrees at 7 bases. This receptor was taken from an adult who was a healthcare worker with PCR-confirmed SARS-CoV-2 infection or an uninfected control (not recorded which). The sequenced material came from whole blood. CDR3 in DNA: TGTGCCAGCAGCCAAGAACAGGGGTACACTGAAGCTTTCTTT. Protein product: CASSQEQGYTEAFF.